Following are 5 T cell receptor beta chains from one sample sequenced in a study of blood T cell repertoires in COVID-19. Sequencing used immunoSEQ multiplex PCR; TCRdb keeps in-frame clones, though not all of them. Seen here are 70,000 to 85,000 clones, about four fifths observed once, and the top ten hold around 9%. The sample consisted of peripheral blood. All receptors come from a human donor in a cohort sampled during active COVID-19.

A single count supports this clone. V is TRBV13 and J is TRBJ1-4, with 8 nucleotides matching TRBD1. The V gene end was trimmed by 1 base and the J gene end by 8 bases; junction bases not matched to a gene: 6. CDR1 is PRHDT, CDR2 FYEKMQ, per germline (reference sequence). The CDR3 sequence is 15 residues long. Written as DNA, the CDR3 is TGTGCCAGCAGCTTAGCAGGGGGCGAAATGGAAAAACTGTTTTTT. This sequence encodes CASSLAGGEMEKLFF.

The chain's CDR3 is CASSLGGSADTQYF. In DNA, the CDR3 is TGTGCCAGCAGCCTCGGGGGGTCCGCAGATACGCAGTATTTT. The rearrangement links TRBV7-8 to TRBJ2-3; 7 nucleotides match TRBD2. This CDR3 is 14 amino acids long. From germline, CDR1 is SGHVS and CDR2 FQNEAQ. V was pared by 5 bases and J by 4 bases, with 6 bases of the junction left unmatched. Full variable domain (rest looked up from reference TRBV7-8 and TRBJ2-3): GAGVSQSPRYKVAKRGQDVALRCDPISGHVSLFWYQQALGQGPEFLTYFQNEAQLDKSGLPSDRFFAERPEGSVSTLKIQRTQQEDSAVYLCASSLGGSADTQYFGPGTRLTVL.

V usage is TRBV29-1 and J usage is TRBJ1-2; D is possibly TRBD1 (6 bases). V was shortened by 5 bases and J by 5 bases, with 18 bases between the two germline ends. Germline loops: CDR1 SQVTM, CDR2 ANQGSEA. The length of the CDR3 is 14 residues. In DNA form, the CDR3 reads TGCAGCGTTTGGTTTCGGGGGGCGCATTATGGCTACACCTTC. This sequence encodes CSVWFRGAHYGYTF.

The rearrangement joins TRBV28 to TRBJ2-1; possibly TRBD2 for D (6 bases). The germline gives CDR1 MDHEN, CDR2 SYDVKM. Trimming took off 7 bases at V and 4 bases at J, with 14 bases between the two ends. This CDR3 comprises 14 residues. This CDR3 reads CASISGGGYNEQFF. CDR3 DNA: TGTGCCAGCATTAGCGGAGGCGGGTACAATGAGCAGTTCTTC. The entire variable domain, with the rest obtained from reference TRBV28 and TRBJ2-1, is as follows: DVKVTQSSRYLVKRTGEKVFLECVQDMDHENMFWYRQDPGLGLRLIYFSYDVKMKEKGDIPEGYSVSREKKERFSLILESASTNQTSMYLCASISGGGYNEQFFGPGTRLTVL.

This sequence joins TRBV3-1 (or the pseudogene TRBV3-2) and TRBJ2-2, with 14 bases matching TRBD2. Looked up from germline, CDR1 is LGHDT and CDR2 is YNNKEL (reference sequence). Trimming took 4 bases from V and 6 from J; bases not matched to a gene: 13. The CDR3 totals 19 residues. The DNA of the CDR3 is TGTGCCAGCAGCCCCCGACTAGCGGGAGGGCTGGGGGGGTCCGGGGAGCTGTTTTTT. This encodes CASSPRLAGGLGGSGELFF.